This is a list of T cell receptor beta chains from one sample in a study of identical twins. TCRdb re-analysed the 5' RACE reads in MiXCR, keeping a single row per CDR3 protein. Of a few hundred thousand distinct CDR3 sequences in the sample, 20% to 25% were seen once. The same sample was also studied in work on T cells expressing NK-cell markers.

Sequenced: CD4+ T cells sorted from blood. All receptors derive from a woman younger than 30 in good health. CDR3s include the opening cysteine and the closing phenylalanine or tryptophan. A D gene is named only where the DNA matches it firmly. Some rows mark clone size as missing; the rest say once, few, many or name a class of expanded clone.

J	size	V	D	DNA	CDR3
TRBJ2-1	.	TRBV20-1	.	TGCAGTGCTAGTCGGGCGGACAATGAGCAGTTCTTC	CSASRADNEQFF
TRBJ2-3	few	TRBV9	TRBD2	TGTGCCAGCAGCGTCACGAGCGGGGGAACAGATACGCAGTATTTT	CASSVTSGGTDTQYF
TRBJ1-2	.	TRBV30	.	TGTGCCTGGACTGAAGGCCGGGGTGCCTATGGCTACACCTTC	CAWTEGRGAYGYTF
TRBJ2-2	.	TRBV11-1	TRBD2	TGTGCCAGCAGCTTAGCGGGAGGAGGAGGCACTAGCGGGCCGTTCGCGAACACCGGGGAGCTGTTTTTT	CASSLAGGGGTSGPFANTGELFF
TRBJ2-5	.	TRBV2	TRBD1	TGTGCCAGCAGTCAACAGGGGTCTCGGCAAGAGACCCAGTACTTC	CASSQQGSRQETQYF
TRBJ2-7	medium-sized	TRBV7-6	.	TGTGCCAGCAGCTTAGGGTCAATCAGCTCCTACGAGCAGTACTTC	CASSLGSISSYEQYF
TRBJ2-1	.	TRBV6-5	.	TGTGCCAGCAGTTATGAGGGAGGGGGAAGGCACAATGAGCAGTTCTTC	CASSYEGGGRHNEQFF
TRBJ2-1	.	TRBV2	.	TGTGCCAGTGGGGTCGACAATGAGCAGTTCTTC	CASGVDNEQFF
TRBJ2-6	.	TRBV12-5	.	TGTGCTAGTGGTCAACGGACAGCCTCTGGGGCCAACGTCCTGACTTTC	CASGQRTASGANVLTF
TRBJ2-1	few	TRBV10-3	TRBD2	TGTGCCATCAGCCCACTAGCGGGTGAGCAGTTCTTC	CAISPLAGEQFF
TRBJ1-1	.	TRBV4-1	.	TGCGCCAGCAGCCAATACTGGGACCCGAACACTGAAGCTTTCTTT	CASSQYWDPNTEAFF
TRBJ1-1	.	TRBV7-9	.	TGTGCCAGCAGCCGAGGACAGTTGAACACTGAAGCTTTCTTT	CASSRGQLNTEAFF
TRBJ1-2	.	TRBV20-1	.	TGCAGTGCTAGAGATGGGACGGGAGCTAACTATGGCTACACCTTC	CSARDGTGANYGYTF
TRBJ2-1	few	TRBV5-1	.	.	CASSLAVAGGAGSMFF
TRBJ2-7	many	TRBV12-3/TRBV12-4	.	TGTGCCAGCAGTTTGCTGGGCCACGAGCAGTACTTC	CASSLLGHEQYF
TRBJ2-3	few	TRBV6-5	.	TGTGCCAGCAGTTACTCCGGAGTTAGCACAGATACGCAGTATTTT	CASSYSGVSTDTQYF
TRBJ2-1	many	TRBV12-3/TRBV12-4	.	TGTGCCAGCACCAGGACTGCGGACGAGCAGTTCTTC	CASTRTADEQFF